A single sample gave rise to the 9 T cell receptor beta chains below, sequenced in a study of T cell repertoires in cytomegalovirus infection (dated by TCRdb to between 2018 and 2020). Their recognized antigens are unknown. Per the publication, the treatment or condition label means: in vitro stimulation with specific CMV peptide epitopes to enrich CMV-specific T cells. TCRdb records Illumina HiSeq 1500 as the sequencer. Using fastp trimming at Q25 and MiXCR clonotype assembly, TCRdb reanalyzed the public sequencing data and kept in-frame beta chains. Each entry merges the rows of one CDR3 protein and shows their most common DNA and genes. The sample yields roughly 920,000 distinct CDR3 sequences; less than 35% were counted once. The ten largest account for over 12% of the sample. The sample in question was cultured CD8+ T cells from PBMCs, obtained from culture after CMV antigen stimulation. The receptors originated from a human donor in good health (CMV status not recorded). Some clones in this sample may be carry-over from other donors' samples.

This clonotype was seen only a few times. The chain couples TRBV7-9 to TRBJ1-3; D call uncertain. Germline V gene sequence: CDR1 SEHNR, CDR2 FQNEAQ (reference sequence). This CDR3 spans 15 amino acids. With 6 bases removed from V and 2 bases from J, the gap between germline ends came to 14 bases. CDR3 DNA sequence: TGTGCCAGCAGTTCCACCCTGGACGCTGGAAACACCATATATTTT. Encoded protein: CASSSTLDAGNTIYF.

This chain links TRBV6-5 with TRBJ2-7; 13 bases are a match to TRBD2. Germline V gene data show CDR1 as MNHEY and CDR2 as SVGAGI. The CDR3 runs 17 residues. With 6 bases clipped from V and 0 bases from J, the junction kept 8 bases outside the gene matches. This CDR3 reads CASRVTSGGPISYEQYF. In nucleotides, the CDR3 is TGTGCCAGCAGGGTGACTAGCGGGGGGCCAATCTCCTACGAGCAGTACTTC.

This clonotype was observed a handful of times. The gene calls are TRBV29-1 and TRBJ2-5; perhaps D is TRBD1 or TRBD2 (5 bases each). V lost 6 bases and J lost 5, with 19 bases in between. CDR1 is SQVTM and CDR2 is ANQGSEA in the germline V gene. The CDR3 sequence is 14 residues long. In DNA form, the CDR3 reads TGCAGCGTCCAAGGGGACCTAGATTGGGAGACCCAGTACTTC. Translating gives CSVQGDLDWETQYF.

Of note for this clonotype: A much larger clone lies a single base off, so this may be a read error. The chain recombines TRBV7-8 with TRBJ2-7, with 10 bases fitting TRBD2. The CDR3 contains 15 residues. Germline V gene sequence: CDR1 SGHVS, CDR2 FQNEAQ. The CDR3 here is CTSRLASGGTYEQYF. CDR3 sequence (DNA): TGTACCAGCAGATTAGCTAGCGGGGGAACCTACGAGCAGTACTTC. The variable domain in full, completed from reference TRBV7-8 and TRBJ2-7, reads GAGVSQSPRYKVAKRGQDVALRCDPISGHVSLFWYQQALGQGPEFLTYFQNEAQLDKSGLPSDRFFAERPEGSVSTLKIQRTQQEDSAVYLCTSRLASGGTYEQYFGPGTRLTVT.

This rearrangement joins TRBV6-5 to TRBJ2-2; D not resolved. Germline loops: CDR1 MNHEY, CDR2 SVGAGI. The CDR3 loop spans 14 amino acids. The ends were cut back, 2 bases at V and 4 bases at J, with 8 bases in the middle. The CDR3: CASSYRPSTGELFF. The CDR3, as DNA: TGTGCCAGCAGTTACCGGCCATCCACCGGGGAGCTGTTTTTT.

Here the CDR3 reads CASTTNLGNEQFF. In DNA form, the CDR3 reads TGTGCCAGTACCACCAACCTCGGCAATGAGCAGTTCTTC. V gene TRBV19 combines with J gene TRBJ2-1; D remains unclear. CDR3 length: 13 residues. Per germline, CDR1 LNHDA and CDR2 SQIVND (reference sequence). The V end was cut by 7 bases, the J end by 6 bases, with 13 bases between.

This clonotype was counted a few times. The chain couples TRBV7-9 to TRBJ2-3; no clear D. Germline values: CDR1 SEHNR, CDR2 FQNEAQ (reference sequence). The CDR3 contains 11 residues. V was shortened by 11 bases and J by 6 bases, with 12 bases between the two germline ends. Here the CDR3 reads CAVWSADTQYF. For the CDR3, the DNA is TGTGCCGTGTGGTCGGCCGATACGCAGTATTTT. Using reference TRBV7-9 and TRBJ2-3 for the parts outside the CDR3, the full variable domain is DTGVSQNPRHKITKRGQNVTFRCDPISEHNRLYWYRQTLGQGPEFLTYFQNEAQLEKSRLLSDRFSAERPKGSFSTLEIQRTEQGDSAMYLCAVWSADTQYFGPGTRLTVL.

This sequence joins TRBV5-4 and TRBJ1-2, with TRBD1 matching over 7 bases. V shed 2 bases, J shed 0 bases, and the junction held 13 bases outside the gene matches. This CDR3 is built from 18 residues. Germline assignment: CDR1 SGHNT and CDR2 YYREEE (reference sequence). The CDR3 region is CASSFPGRETGSNYGYTF. CDR3 nucleotide sequence: TGTGCCAGCAGCTTTCCGGGGCGTGAGACAGGGTCTAACTATGGCTACACCTTC.

The chain recombines TRBV4-2 with TRBJ1-1, with D possibly being TRBD1 (6 bases). The V gene's germline CDR1 is LGHNA and CDR2 YNFKEQ. The CDR3 sequence is 17 residues long. The V gene lost 0 bases and the J gene lost 1 base, with 15 bases spanning the gap. DNA of the CDR3: TGTGCCAGCAGCCAAGATTGGTCTGGACAGAGGAACACTGAAGCTTTCTTT. It translates to CASSQDWSGQRNTEAFF.